This is a list of T cell receptor beta chains from one sample in a study of blood T cell repertoires in COVID-19. The assay was immunoSEQ multiplex PCR, and TCRdb's table has in-frame clones only and misses some. The table lists fewer than 50,000 clones, approximately 87% of them singletons. Sequenced sample: peripheral blood. The receptors derive from a human donor in a cohort sampled during active COVID-19. The CDR3 runs from the conserved cysteine through the conserved F or W. D genes are given only for firm matches. A clone size is listed for some rows: how often the clone was seen (once, few, many), or a class if it is expanded.

once	TRBV7-2	TRBJ2-7	TRBD2	TGTGCCAGCAGCTTTAAGACGACTAGCGGGGTGATACCCTACGAGCAGTACTTC	CASSFKTTSGVIPYEQYF
.	TRBV19	TRBJ2-1	.	TGTGCCAGTAGTATAGTCTACGGTCACAATGAGCAGTTCTTC	CASSIVYGHNEQFF
.	TRBV19	TRBJ1-1	TRBD1	TGTGCCAGTAGTATAGATCGGTGGTCAGGGGGCGATGGGCCTGAAGCTTTCTTT	CASSIDRWSGGDGPEAFF
.	TRBV6-5	TRBJ1-5	TRBD1	TGTGCCAGCAGCGGGACAGGGAACCAGCCCCAGCATTTT	CASSGTGNQPQHF
.	TRBV7-2	TRBJ1-1	.	TGTGCCAGCAGTCGACCCCTCGGCGGGGCGGTAGGCACTGAAGCTTTCTTT	CASSRPLGGAVGTEAFF
.	TRBV12-3/TRBV12-4	TRBJ1-5	.	TGTGCCAGCAGTTTATGGGAGAATCAGCCCCAGCATTTT	CASSLWENQPQHF
.	TRBV4-3	TRBJ1-5	.	TGCGCCAGCAGCCAAAAAGGGGAGGGGACTAATAGCAATCAGCCCCAGCATTTT	CASSQKGEGTNSNQPQHF
.	TRBV16	TRBJ1-4	.	TGTGCCAGCAGCCAGGATGTGTTTCGCGGGGAAAAACTGTTTTTT	CASSQDVFRGEKLFF
once	TRBV6-6	TRBJ1-5	.	TGTGCCAGCAGTTACTCGAGGGGGGGCCGTTATCAGCCCCAGCATTTT	CASSYSRGGRYQPQHF
.	TRBV6-6	TRBJ1-2	TRBD1	TGTGCCAGCAGTTACTCAACTACAGGGGGGGATGGCTACACCTTC	CASSYSTTGGDGYTF
.	TRBV6-2/TRBV6-3	TRBJ1-2	.	TGTGCCAGCAGTTACGACAGGACTGGCTACACCTTC	CASSYDRTGYTF
.	TRBV19	TRBJ2-2	.	TGTGCCAGTAGTATCGGGGGAACTGCGAACACCGGGGAGCTGTTTTTT	CASSIGGTANTGELFF
.	TRBV11-3	TRBJ2-3	.	TGTGCCAGCAGCTATGGGGCCAGCACAGATACGCAGTATTTT	CASSYGASTDTQYF